The clone carrying this TCR beta chain was counted a single time. Antigen: not known. One end of the junction is discordant with germline, which a read error may explain. Generated by immunoSEQ multiplex PCR, the TCRdb table keeps only in-frame clones and is missing some. The sample yields over 130,000 clones, 90% seen once. This sample was taken from a study of T cell responses to AZD1222 COVID-19 vaccine. General study points: Samples come after the peak T cell response, not at day 14. Increased Spike-specific TCR breadth and depth were observed after two AZD1222 doses.

The CDR3 length is 12 residues. Germline V gene data show CDR1 as SGHTA and CDR2 as FQGNSA. This chain uses TRBV7-2 with TRBJ1-2, with TRBD1 matching over 7 bases. Sequencing used peripheral blood, obtained 28 days after the second AZD1222 dose. The sequence derives from an adult who received the AZD1222 COVID-19 vaccine. The CDR3 DNA is TGTGCCAGCAGTCCTACAGGGGACGGCTACGCCTTC. This translates into CASSPTGDGYAF.